A single sample gave rise to the 26 T cell receptor beta chains below, sequenced in a study of blood T cell repertoires in COVID-19. Measured with immunoSEQ multiplex PCR; TCRdb has only the in-frame clones, and not every one. The sample has about 310,000 clones, approximately 89% seen once. Material for sequencing was peripheral blood. These receptors were taken from a woman in her forties or fifties who had recovered from COVID-19.

This clone has a handful of counts. V and J are TRBV7-9 and TRBJ2-7; the D gene is possibly TRBD2 (5 bases). The CDR3 totals 13 residues. The germline CDR1 and CDR2 sequences are SEHNR and FQNEAQ (reference sequence). Trimming cost V 3 bases and J 6 bases, with 12 bases left between them. CDR3 loop: CASSLDWASEQYF. The CDR3 DNA reads as TGTGCCAGCAGCTTGGACTGGGCCTCCGAGCAGTACTTC.

The chain couples TRBV7-9 to TRBJ2-7, with TRBD1 matching 9 bases. CDR3 size: 14 residues. Germline lookup yields CDR1 SEHNR and CDR2 FQNEAQ (reference sequence). The J segment lost 6 bases and the V segment lost 1 base, leaving 4 bases of the junction unmatched. This CDR3 reads CASSLGGQGGEQYF. DNA for the CDR3: TGTGCCAGCAGCTTAGGGGGACAGGGCGGCGAGCAGTACTTC.

This sequence joins TRBV6-2 or TRBV6-3 and TRBJ2-1; 11 nucleotides agree with TRBD2. V gave up 2 bases and J gave up 1 base; unmatched junction bases: 7. CDR1 is MNHEY and CDR2 is SVGEGT in the germline V gene. The CDR3 is made up of 18 amino acids. This CDR3 is CASSYRPSGGPSYNEQFF. DNA for the CDR3: TGTGCCAGCAGTTACAGGCCTAGCGGGGGGCCTTCCTACAATGAGCAGTTCTTC.

The chain combines TRBV30 with TRBJ1-5; TRBD1 agrees at 8 bases. This CDR3 has 13 residues. Germline lookup yields CDR1 GTSNPN and CDR2 SVGIG (reference sequence). Trimming took 1 base from V and 5 from J; bases not matched to a gene: 1. CDR3 in DNA: TGTGCCTGGAGTGGACAGGGGTATCAGCCCCAGCATTTT. This sequence encodes CAWSGQGYQPQHF. The full variable domain, rest sourced from reference TRBV30 and TRBJ1-5, is SQTIHQWPATLVQPVGSPLSLECTVEGTSNPNLYWYRQAAGRGLQLLFYSVGIGQISSEVPQNLSASRPQDRQFILSSKKLLLSDSGFYLCAWSGQGYQPQHFGDGTRLSIL.

V usage is TRBV6-2 or TRBV6-3 and J usage is TRBJ2-1, with 9 bases matching TRBD2. In germline, CDR1 is MNHEY, CDR2 SVGEGT. The CDR3 has 15 amino acids. The junction had 2 bases not matched to a gene; V was cut back by 3 bases and J by 2 bases. The CDR3 DNA reads as TGTGCCAGCAGTTATAGCGGGGGAGCCTACAATGAGCAGTTCTTC. As protein: CASSYSGGAYNEQFF.

This chain joins TRBV5-1 and TRBJ2-1; D might be TRBD1 (7 bases). The CDR3 sequence is 14 residues long. The germline gives CDR1 SGHRS, CDR2 YFSETQ. The V and J ends lost 5 bases and 13 bases respectively, with 22 bases between them. The CDR3 DNA follows: TGCGCCAGCAGTGGGGAGGCGCAGGGGGGTCCCCAGTTCTTC. It encodes CASSGEAQGGPQFF.

This clone was seen only once. The chain has TRBV11-2 and TRBJ1-3, with D perhaps TRBD1 (6 bases). The CDR3 is 16 residues long. Per germline, CDR1 SGHAT and CDR2 FQNNGV. V lost 5 bases to trimming and J lost 0 bases, with 14 bases between them. The CDR3 sequence is CASSRMGGGSGNTIYF. The CDR3 DNA reads as TGTGCCAGCAGCCGCATGGGAGGGGGCTCTGGAAACACCATATATTTT.

This chain connects TRBV10-3 to TRBJ2-1, with D possibly TRBD2 on 6 matching bases. Trimming removed 8 bases from V and 2 bases from J, with 10 bases in between. The CDR3 runs 13 residues. From germline, CDR1 is ENHRY and CDR2 SYGVKD. DNA of the CDR3: TGTGCCATCTATTCGGGAGCCTACAATGAGCAGTTCTTC. Amino acids: CAIYSGAYNEQFF.

V gene TRBV6-4 combines with J gene TRBJ2-2; maybe TRBD1 (6 bases). The CDR3 runs to 14 residues. V was shortened by 6 bases and J by 1 base, with 9 bases between the two germline ends. Germline CDR1 and CDR2: MRHNA and SNTAGT. The CDR3 reads CASSQDRNTGELFF. As DNA, the CDR3 is TGTGCCAGCAGCCAGGACAGGAACACCGGGGAGCTGTTTTTT.

The CDR3 nucleotides read TGTGCCAGCAGTTTGGACAGGGGAGTTTACACTGAAGCTTTCTTT. Translation: CASSLDRGVYTEAFF. J is TRBJ1-1 and V is TRBV2; TRBD1 matches at 9 bases. Germline trimming cut 5 bases from V and 3 bases from J; bases unmatched to any gene: 7. This CDR3 is 15 amino acids long. Looked up from germline, CDR1 is SNHLY and CDR2 is FYNNEI.

The gene calls are TRBV9 and TRBJ2-2, with 7 bases fitting TRBD2. J gave up 3 bases and V 6 bases, and 5 bases lay outside the gene matches. CDR3 length equals 14 residues. Germline CDR1 and CDR2: SGDLS and YYNGEE. The CDR3 spells CASTGGLYTGELFF. CDR3 nucleotides: TGTGCCAGCACGGGGGGTTTATACACCGGGGAGCTGTTTTTT.

The chain uses TRBV19 and TRBJ2-2; 7 bases agree with TRBD1. Germline V gives CDR1 LNHDA, CDR2 SQIVND (reference sequence). The CDR3 has 14 amino acids. Trimming cost V 6 bases and J 4 bases; bases outside gene matches: 5. CDR3 DNA: TGTGCCAGTAGGGACAGGTTTACCACCGGGGAGCTGTTTTTT. Translation: CASRDRFTTGELFF.

This clone appeared a single time. This chain connects TRBV7-9 to TRBJ2-3, with D perhaps matching TRBD2 (5 bases). The CDR3 is 15 amino acids. The V end was cut by 3 bases, the J end by 4 bases, with 14 bases between. Germline V gene sequence: CDR1 SEHNR, CDR2 FQNEAQ (reference sequence). For the CDR3, the DNA is TGTGCCAGCAGCTTCGCTTTTTTGGGAGCAGATACGCAGTATTTT. Protein product: CASSFAFLGADTQYF. Filled out from reference TRBV7-9 and TRBJ2-3, the complete variable domain reads DTGVSQNPRHKITKRGQNVTFRCDPISEHNRLYWYRQTLGQGPEFLTYFQNEAQLEKSRLLSDRFSAERPKGSFSTLEIQRTEQGDSAMYLCASSFAFLGADTQYFGPGTRLTVL.

The genes are TRBV5-6 and TRBJ1-4; no firm D call. Germline loops: CDR1 SGHDT, CDR2 YYEEEE. V lost 0 bases and J lost 7, with 16 bases in between. The CDR3 is 16 residues long. The chain's CDR3 is CASSLAEAFGVEKLFF. The CDR3 nucleotides are TGTGCCAGCAGCTTGGCCGAGGCCTTTGGAGTTGAAAAACTGTTTTTT. Full variable domain (rest looked up from reference TRBV5-6 and TRBJ1-4): DAGVTQSPTHLIKTRGQQVTLRCSPKSGHDTVSWYQQALGQGPQFIFQYYEEEERQRGNFPDRFSGHQFPNYSSELNVNALLLGDSALYLCASSLAEAFGVEKLFFGSGTQLSVL.

The rearrangement uses TRBV27 and TRBJ1-1; D remains ambiguous. V dropped 6 bases and J dropped 7 bases, with 18 bases sitting between them. The CDR3 covers 14 residues. Germline CDR1 reads MNHEY; CDR2 reads SMNVEV (reference sequence). The CDR3 loop is CASSSTLARGEAFF. The CDR3 DNA sequence: TGTGCCAGCAGCTCCACCCTAGCCCGCGGTGAAGCTTTCTTT.

V is TRBV5-1 and J is TRBJ1-1, with a possible D match to TRBD1 (6 bases). Trimming stripped 2 bases from V and 6 bases from J, with 14 bases between. This CDR3 is built from 14 residues. Germline-derived CDR1 and CDR2 are SGHRS and YFSETQ. The CDR3 DNA is TGCGCCAGCAGCTTTAACAGGGTACGGGCTGAAGCTTTCTTT. Its protein is CASSFNRVRAEAFF. The whole variable domain, remainder taken from reference TRBV5-1 and TRBJ1-1, is KAGVTQTPRYLIKTRGQQVTLSCSPISGHRSVSWYQQTPGQGLQFLFEYFSETQRNKGNFPGRFSGRQFSNSRSEMNVSTLELGDSALYLCASSFNRVRAEAFFGQGTRLTVV.

The chain couples TRBV27 to TRBJ2-4, with a tentative D call TRBD1 (5 bases). V lost 7 bases and J lost 7, with 11 bases in between. The length of the CDR3 is 12 residues. In germline, CDR1 is MNHEY, CDR2 SMNVEV (reference sequence). This CDR3 reads CASTTQGNIQYF. The CDR3 nucleotides read TGTGCCAGCACGACCCAGGGTAACATTCAGTACTTC.

The rearrangement links TRBV7-3 to TRBJ2-2; 11 bases align to TRBD2. Germline V gene sequence: CDR1 SGHTA, CDR2 FQGTGA. This CDR3 is built from 17 residues. Trimming cost V 6 bases and J 0 bases; bases outside gene matches: 6. CDR3 in DNA: TGTGCCAGCAGGCTTGGGACTAGCGGTGCGAACACCGGGGAGCTGTTTTTT. This codes for CASRLGTSGANTGELFF. The whole variable domain, filled in from reference TRBV7-3 and TRBJ2-2, reads GAGVSQTPSNKVTEKGKYVELRCDPISGHTALYWYRQSLGQGPEFLIYFQGTGAADDSGLPNDRFFAVRPEGSVSTLKIQRTERGDSAVYLCASRLGTSGANTGELFFGEGSRLTVL.

V usage is TRBV18 and J usage is TRBJ2-7, with D perhaps TRBD1 (7 bases). The CDR3 contains 15 residues. The ends were cut back, 3 bases at V and 3 bases at J, with 15 bases in the middle. The germline V gene encodes CDR1 KGHSH and CDR2 LQKENI. The CDR3 region has the DNA TGTGCCAGCTCACCCCGGACAGGAGGGAACTACGAGCAGTACTTC. It codes for CASSPRTGGNYEQYF. Full variable domain (missing parts from reference TRBV18 and TRBJ2-7): NAGVMQNPRHLVRRRGQEARLRCSPMKGHSHVYWYRQLPEEGLKFMVYLQKENIIDESGMPKERFSAEFPKEGPSILRIQQVVRGDSAAYFCASSPRTGGNYEQYFGPGTRLTVT.

This chain connects TRBV19 to TRBJ1-2, with a tentative D call TRBD1 (6 bases). Germline lookup yields CDR1 LNHDA and CDR2 SQIVND (reference sequence). The CDR3 contains 14 residues. The V end was cut by 2 bases, the J end by 2 bases, with 9 bases between. The CDR3 coding sequence is TGTGCCAGTAGTATATCAGGGGTGAACTATGGCTACACCTTC. Protein sequence: CASSISGVNYGYTF.

This rearrangement joins TRBV18 to TRBJ1-1; 8 bases map to TRBD1. CDR3 size: 15 residues. Trimming removed 3 bases from V and 3 bases from J; junction bases left unmatched: 6. The germline V gene has CDR1 KGHSH and CDR2 LQKENI. The CDR3 here is CASSPGTGPDTEAFF. The CDR3 region has the DNA TGTGCCAGCTCACCGGGGACAGGACCTGACACTGAAGCTTTCTTT.

A single count supports this clone. At one end, the junction sequence differs from germline, possibly due to a read error. Here the CDR3 DNA reads TGTGCCATCAGTGAGTTCGCGGGGGCCTCCACTTATTTT. Translation gives CAISEFAGASTYF. This rearrangement joins TRBV10-3 to TRBJ1-1, with D perhaps matching TRBD1 (6 bases). CDR3 size: 13 residues. Looked up from germline, CDR1 is ENHRY and CDR2 is SYGVKD.

The chain carries TRBV4-3 and TRBJ2-1; 7 bases align to TRBD1. The junction had 6 bases not matched to a gene; V was cut back by 4 bases and J by 9 bases. This CDR3 is 13 amino acids long. Looked up from germline, CDR1 is LGHNA and CDR2 is YSLEER. DNA of the CDR3: TGCGCCAGCAGCCCCTACAGGGGCACTGAGCAGTTCTTC. The encoded protein is CASSPYRGTEQFF.

This sequence joins TRBV7-2 and TRBJ1-4; D possibly corresponds to TRBD1 (5 bases). The CDR3 totals 13 residues. V dropped 7 bases and J dropped 7 bases, with 13 bases sitting between them. CDR1 and CDR2 from the germline V gene are SGHTA and FQGNSA. CDR3 amino acids: CASKGSGGEKLFF. DNA for the CDR3: TGTGCCAGCAAGGGGTCGGGGGGTGAAAAACTGTTTTTT.

V and J are TRBV7-9 and TRBJ2-7, with 11 bases lining up with TRBD1. The CDR3 covers 16 residues. Germline V CDR1 and CDR2: SEHNR, FQNEAQ (reference sequence). Losses at the gene ends were 1 base for V and 7 bases for J; bases not matched to a gene: 9. CDR3 residues: CASSLEPGQGVEEQYF. DNA for the CDR3: TGTGCCAGCAGCTTAGAACCGGGACAGGGGGTAGAAGAGCAGTACTTC.

The V call is TRBV3-1 (or the pseudogene TRBV3-2), the J call TRBJ1-5; possibly TRBD1 for D (5 bases). V dropped 4 bases and J dropped 2 bases, with 6 bases sitting between them. Germline CDR1 and CDR2: LGHDT and YNNKEL (reference sequence). This CDR3 region has 13 residues. CDR3 sequence reads: CASSPGGNQPQHF. As DNA, the CDR3 is TGTGCCAGCAGCCCGGGGGGCAATCAGCCCCAGCATTTT.